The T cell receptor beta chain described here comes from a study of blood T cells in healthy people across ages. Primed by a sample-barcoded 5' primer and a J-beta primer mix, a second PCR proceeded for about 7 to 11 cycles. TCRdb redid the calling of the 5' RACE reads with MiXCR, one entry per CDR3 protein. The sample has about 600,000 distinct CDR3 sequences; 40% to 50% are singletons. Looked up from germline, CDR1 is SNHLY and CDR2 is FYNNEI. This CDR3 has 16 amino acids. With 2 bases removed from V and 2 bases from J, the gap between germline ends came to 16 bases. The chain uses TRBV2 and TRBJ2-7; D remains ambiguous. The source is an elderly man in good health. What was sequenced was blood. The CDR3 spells CASSELSAENTYEQYF. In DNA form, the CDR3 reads TGTGCCAGCAGTGAATTGAGTGCCGAGAATACCTACGAGCAGTACTTC.